Presented here are 10 T cell receptor beta chains from one specimen sequenced in a study of blood T cell repertoires in COVID-19. The repertoire was sequenced with immunoSEQ multiplex PCR; TCRdb's copy has only in-frame clones and lacks some. This sample yields about 360,000 clones, of which 80% to 90% are seen a single time; 1% to 1.5% belongs to the top ten. The sequenced sample consisted of PBMCs or T cells enriched from blood (not recorded which). The receptors were gathered from a man aged 25 to 45 who had recovered from COVID-19.

The chain couples TRBV5-4 to TRBJ2-7, with D possibly being TRBD2 (6 bases). The CDR3 extends over 15 amino acids. V shed 3 bases and J shed 7 bases, with 20 bases lying between them. Germline V gene lookup returns CDR1 SGHNT and CDR2 YYREEE (reference sequence). DNA for the CDR3: TGTGCCAGCAGCTCCCCAACAGGTCTAGGAGGGGAGCAGTACTTC. Translation: CASSSPTGLGGEQYF. Drawing the rest from reference TRBV5-4 and TRBJ2-7, the complete variable domain is ETGVTQSPTHLIKTRGQQVTLRCSSQSGHNTVSWYQQALGQGPQFIFQYYREEENGRGNFPPRFSGLQFPNYSSELNVNALELDDSALYLCASSSPTGLGGEQYFGPGTRLTVT.

Written as DNA, the CDR3 is TGTGCCAGCTCACCTTCCTGGGAGACTGAAGCTTTCTTT. It is translated as CASSPSWETEAFF. This chain joins TRBV18 and TRBJ1-1; the D is unclear. CDR3 length equals 13 residues. Germline V gene sequence: CDR1 KGHSH, CDR2 LQKENI. Deletions cut 3 bases from V and 5 bases from J, with 10 bases between.

This chain joins TRBV4-1 and TRBJ2-7; 7 positions agree with TRBD2. The V gene end was trimmed by 0 bases and the J gene end by 3 bases; junction bases not matched to a gene: 8. The CDR3 is made up of 16 amino acids. Germline CDR1 reads MGHRA; CDR2 reads YSYEKL. For the CDR3, the DNA is TGCGCCAGCAGCCAAGAAATAGGGACTAAAGACTACGAGCAGTACTTC. Its protein is CASSQEIGTKDYEQYF.

This clone came up once. This sequence joins TRBV4-1 and TRBJ1-2; 7 bases are a match to TRBD1. The junction had 11 bases not matched to a gene; V was cut back by 2 bases and J by 8 bases. This CDR3 is built from 15 residues. CDR1 and CDR2 from the germline V gene are MGHRA and YSYEKL. CDR3 residues: CASSQPDRDVQGYTF. As DNA, the CDR3 is TGCGCCAGCAGCCAACCCGACAGGGATGTACAGGGCTACACCTTC.

The chain couples TRBV11-1 to TRBJ2-3, with TRBD1 identical over 7 bases. V was clipped by 5 bases and J by 3 bases; unmatched bases: 11. Germline CDR1 is SGHAT and CDR2 is FQDESV (reference sequence). CDR3 length: 16 amino acids. CDR3 nucleotide sequence: TGTGCCAGCAGCCCTCGACAGGGTTATCGGACAGATACGCAGTATTTT. This sequence encodes CASSPRQGYRTDTQYF.

The chain employs TRBV29-1 and TRBJ1-1, with D unclear. The V gene lost 4 bases and the J gene lost 5 bases, with 5 bases spanning the gap. CDR1 is SQVTM and CDR2 is ANQGSEA in the germline V gene. This CDR3 is built from 10 residues. This CDR3 is CSVAKTEAFF. The CDR3, as DNA: TGCAGCGTTGCCAAAACTGAAGCTTTCTTT. The variable domain in full, with the rest retrieved from reference TRBV29-1 and TRBJ1-1, is SAVISQKPSRDICQRGTSLTIQCQVDSQVTMMFWYRQQPGQSLTLIATANQGSEATYESGFVIDKFPISRPNLTFSTLTVSNMSPEDSSIYLCSVAKTEAFFGQGTRLTVV.

This clone came up once. The chain uses TRBV10-2 and TRBJ1-4, with D possibly TRBD1 on 5 matching bases. V was clipped by 4 bases and J by 6 bases, with 12 bases between them. Germline CDR1 WSHSY, CDR2 SAAADI. The CDR3 length is 14 residues. The CDR3 DNA is TGCGCCAGCAGTGTGGGGGGTCCACATGAAAAACTGTTTTTT. As protein: CASSVGGPHEKLFF.

The gene calls are TRBV6-5 and TRBJ1-3; D is possibly TRBD1 (5 bases). The CDR3 is 14 amino acids. Trimming stripped 2 bases from V and 2 bases from J, with 7 bases between. Germline CDR1 MNHEY, CDR2 SVGAGI. The CDR3 nucleotides read TGTGCCAGCAGTTACCCGGGGGCTGGAAACACCATATATTTT. As protein: CASSYPGAGNTIYF.

Note on this clone: The same CDR3 is also encoded by other DNA sequences in this sample. The V and J genes are TRBV7-9 and TRBJ2-7; D unclear. Trimming pared 5 bases from V and 2 bases from J, leaving 7 bases between. CDR1 SEHNR and CDR2 FQNEAQ come from the germline V gene (reference sequence). The CDR3 length is 12 residues. The CDR3 region is CASSPTPYEQYF. The CDR3 DNA is TGTGCCAGCAGCCCTACGCCCTACGAGCAGTACTTC. Full variable domain (rest looked up from reference TRBV7-9 and TRBJ2-7): DTGVSQNPRHKITKRGQNVTFRCDPISEHNRLYWYRQTLGQGPEFLTYFQNEAQLEKSRLLSDRFSAERPKGSFSTLEIQRTEQGDSAMYLCASSPTPYEQYFGPGTRLTVT.

This clone is a singleton in its sample. This chain uses TRBV10-2 with TRBJ2-7, with D possibly TRBD1 on 6 matching bases. Trimming shortened V by 9 bases and J by 0 bases, and 9 bases separated the two germline ends. This CDR3 has 12 residues. Germline-derived CDR1 and CDR2 are WSHSY and SAAADI. The CDR3 sequence: CASRDNSYEQYF. CDR3 nucleotides: TGCGCCAGTCGGGACAACTCCTACGAGCAGTACTTC.